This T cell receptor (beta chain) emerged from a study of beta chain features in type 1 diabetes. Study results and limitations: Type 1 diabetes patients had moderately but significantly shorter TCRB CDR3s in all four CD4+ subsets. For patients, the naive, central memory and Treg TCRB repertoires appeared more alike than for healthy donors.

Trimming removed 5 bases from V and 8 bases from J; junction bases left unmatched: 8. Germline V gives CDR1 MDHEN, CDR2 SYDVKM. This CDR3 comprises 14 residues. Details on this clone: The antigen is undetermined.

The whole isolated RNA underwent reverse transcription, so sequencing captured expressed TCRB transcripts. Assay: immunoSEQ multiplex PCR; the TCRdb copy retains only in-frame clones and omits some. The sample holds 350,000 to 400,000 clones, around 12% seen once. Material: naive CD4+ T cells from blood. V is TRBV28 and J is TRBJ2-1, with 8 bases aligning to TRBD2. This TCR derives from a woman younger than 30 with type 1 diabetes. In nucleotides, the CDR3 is TGTGCCAGCAGTCACCAGACTAGCGCGGATGAGCAGTTCTTC. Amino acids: CASSHQTSADEQFF.